The source of this T cell receptor beta chain is a study of blood T cells in healthy people across ages. Comment on this clonotype: Its specificity is not known.

The use of a sample-barcoded 5' primer and a J-beta primer mix characterized a second PCR of about 7 to 12 cycles. CDR3-containing paired-end reads numbering at least 2.5 million came from each sample. One entry per CDR3 protein results from TCRdb running MiXCR on the 5' RACE reads. Among about 800,000 distinct CDR3 sequences listed, less than 60% were seen once. Study results and limitations: Donors of long life had a larger count of naive CD4+ cells and greater diversity than aged donors. TCR beta diversity, measured per million T cells, fell in a roughly linear way with age.

Germline V gene lookup returns CDR1 DFQATT and CDR2 SNEGSKA (reference sequence). There are 10 residues in the CDR3. V gave up 5 bases and J gave up 5 bases, with 7 bases separating them. The chain combines TRBV20-1 with TRBJ2-7, with D hard to call. Material for sequencing was blood. The sequence was collected from a man older than 75 in good health. CDR3 region: CSARHHEQYF. Here the CDR3 DNA reads TGCAGTGCTCGACACCACGAGCAGTACTTC.